This section outlines one T cell receptor (beta chain) sequence together with its context. This record comes from a study of control samples from healthy donors and cancer patients. Libraries were prepared by immunoSEQ multiplex PCR; TCRdb keeps only in-frame clonotypes and omits some of them. The table shows 70,000 to 90,000 clones, with around 90% occurring only once. The ends were cut back, 3 bases at V and 0 bases at J, with 14 bases in the middle. Germline-derived CDR1 and CDR2 are MNHEY and SVGAGI. This CDR3 is built from 16 residues. Sequencing was carried out using PBMCs. This chain joins TRBV6-5 and TRBJ1-2; the D is unclear. This sequence was found in a woman aged 55-69 years with head and neck cancer. For the CDR3, the DNA is TGTGCCAGCAGTTATGCCGGGAACAGAGCTAACTATGGCTACACCTTC. Its protein is CASSYAGNRANYGYTF.